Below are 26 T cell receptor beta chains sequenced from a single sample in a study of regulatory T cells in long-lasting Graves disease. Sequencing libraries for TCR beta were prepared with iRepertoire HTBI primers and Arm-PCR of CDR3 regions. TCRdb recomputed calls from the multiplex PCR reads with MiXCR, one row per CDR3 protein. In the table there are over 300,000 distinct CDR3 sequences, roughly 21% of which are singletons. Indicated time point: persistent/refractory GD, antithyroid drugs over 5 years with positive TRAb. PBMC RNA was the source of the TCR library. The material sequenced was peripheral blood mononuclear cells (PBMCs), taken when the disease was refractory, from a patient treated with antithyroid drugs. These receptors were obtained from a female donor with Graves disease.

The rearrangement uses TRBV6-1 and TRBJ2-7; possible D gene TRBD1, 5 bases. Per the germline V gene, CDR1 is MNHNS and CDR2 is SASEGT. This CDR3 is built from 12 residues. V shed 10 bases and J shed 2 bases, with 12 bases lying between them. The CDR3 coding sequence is TGTGCCATATCGCAGGGAACCTACGAGCAGTACTTC. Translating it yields CAISQGTYEQYF.

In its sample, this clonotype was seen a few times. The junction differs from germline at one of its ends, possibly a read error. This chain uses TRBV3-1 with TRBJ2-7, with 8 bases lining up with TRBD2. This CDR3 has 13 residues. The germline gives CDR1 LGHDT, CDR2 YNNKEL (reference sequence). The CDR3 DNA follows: TGTGCCAGCAGCCAGACTTCATCGGGACTAGGGCACTTC. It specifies CASSQTSSGLGHF.

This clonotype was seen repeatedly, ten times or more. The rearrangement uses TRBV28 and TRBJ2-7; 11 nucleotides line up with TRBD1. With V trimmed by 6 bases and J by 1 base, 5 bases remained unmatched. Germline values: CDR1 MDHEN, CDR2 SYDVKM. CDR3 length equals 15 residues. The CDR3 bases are TGTGCCAGCAGACCCGGGACAGGGGGTTCCTACGAGCAGTACTTC. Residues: CASRPGTGGSYEQYF. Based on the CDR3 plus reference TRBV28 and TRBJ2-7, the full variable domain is DVKVTQSSRYLVKRTGEKVFLECVQDMDHENMFWYRQDPGLGLRLIYFSYDVKMKEKGDIPEGYSVSREKKERFSLILESASTNQTSMYLCASRPGTGGSYEQYFGPGTRLTVT.

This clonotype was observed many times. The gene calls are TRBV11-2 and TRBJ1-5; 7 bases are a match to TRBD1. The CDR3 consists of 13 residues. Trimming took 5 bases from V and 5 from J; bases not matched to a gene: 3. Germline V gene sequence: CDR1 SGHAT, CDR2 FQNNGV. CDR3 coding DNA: TGTGCCAGCAGCCAGGGGACAGATCAGCCCCAGCATTTT. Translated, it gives CASSQGTDQPQHF.

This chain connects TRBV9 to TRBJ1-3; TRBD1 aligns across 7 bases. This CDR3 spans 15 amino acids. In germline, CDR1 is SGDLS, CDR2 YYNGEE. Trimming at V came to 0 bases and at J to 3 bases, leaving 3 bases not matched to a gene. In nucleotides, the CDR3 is TGTGCCAGCAGCGTAGAACAGGGGATTGGAAACACCATATATTTT. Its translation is CASSVEQGIGNTIYF.

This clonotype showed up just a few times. The CDR3 DNA sequence: TGTGCCAGCAGCGTAGGACCGGGGGCGAACACTGAAGCTTTCTTT. It translates to CASSVGPGANTEAFF. V gene TRBV9 combines with J gene TRBJ1-1, with a possible D match to TRBD1 (6 bases). This CDR3 is built from 15 residues. Deletions cut 0 bases from V and 1 base from J, with 10 bases between. The germline V gene encodes CDR1 SGDLS and CDR2 YYNGEE.

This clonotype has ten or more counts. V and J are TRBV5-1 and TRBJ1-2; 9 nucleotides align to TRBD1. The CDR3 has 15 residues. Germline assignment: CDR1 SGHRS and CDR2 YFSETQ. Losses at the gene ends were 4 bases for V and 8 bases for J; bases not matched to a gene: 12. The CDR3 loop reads CASSQEPGTGSGYTF. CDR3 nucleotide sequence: TGCGCCAGCAGCCAAGAGCCCGGGACAGGGAGCGGCTACACCTTC. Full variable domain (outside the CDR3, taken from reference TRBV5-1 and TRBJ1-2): KAGVTQTPRYLIKTRGQQVTLSCSPISGHRSVSWYQQTPGQGLQFLFEYFSETQRNKGNFPGRFSGRQFSNSRSEMNVSTLELGDSALYLCASSQEPGTGSGYTFGSGTRLTVV.

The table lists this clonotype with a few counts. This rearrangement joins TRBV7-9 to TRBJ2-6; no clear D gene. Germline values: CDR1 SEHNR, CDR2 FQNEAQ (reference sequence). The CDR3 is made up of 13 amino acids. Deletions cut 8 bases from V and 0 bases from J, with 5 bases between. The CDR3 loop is CASQSSGANVLTF. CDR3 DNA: TGTGCCAGCCAGAGCTCTGGGGCCAACGTCCTGACTTTC.

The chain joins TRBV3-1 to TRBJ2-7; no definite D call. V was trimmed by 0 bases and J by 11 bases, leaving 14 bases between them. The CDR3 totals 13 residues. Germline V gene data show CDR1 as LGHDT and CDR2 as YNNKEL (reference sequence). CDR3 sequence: CASSQDLLAEKYF. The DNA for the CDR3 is TGTGCCAGCAGCCAAGATCTGTTGGCAGAGAAGTACTTC.

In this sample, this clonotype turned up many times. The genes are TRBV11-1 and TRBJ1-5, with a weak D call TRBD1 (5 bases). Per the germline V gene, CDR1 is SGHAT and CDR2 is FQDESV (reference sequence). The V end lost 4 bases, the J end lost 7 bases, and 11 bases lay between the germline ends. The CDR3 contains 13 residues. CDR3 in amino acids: CASSSSQGQPQHF. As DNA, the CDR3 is TGTGCCAGCAGCTCCTCCCAGGGCCAGCCCCAGCATTTT.

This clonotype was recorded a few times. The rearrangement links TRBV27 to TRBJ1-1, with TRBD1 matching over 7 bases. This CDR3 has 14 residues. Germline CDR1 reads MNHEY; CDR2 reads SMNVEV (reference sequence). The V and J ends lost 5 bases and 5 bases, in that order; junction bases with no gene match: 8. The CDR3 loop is CASSRRPGGTEAFF. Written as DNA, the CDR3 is TGTGCCAGCAGTCGTAGACCAGGGGGGACTGAAGCTTTCTTT.

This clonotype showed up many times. The CDR3 DNA reads as TGTGCCTGGAAGCCAGGGCCCTCTGAAAAACTGTTTTTT. It is translated as CAWKPGPSEKLFF. V usage is TRBV30 and J usage is TRBJ1-4; D is possibly TRBD1 (5 bases). The V end lost 4 bases, the J end lost 7 bases, and 13 bases lay between the germline ends. Germline CDR1 is GTSNPN and CDR2 is SVGIG (reference sequence). This CDR3 region has 13 residues.

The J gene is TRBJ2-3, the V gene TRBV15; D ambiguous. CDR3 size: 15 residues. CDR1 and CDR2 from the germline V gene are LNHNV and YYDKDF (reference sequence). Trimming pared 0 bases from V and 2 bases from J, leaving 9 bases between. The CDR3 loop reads CATSRDGSTTDTQYF. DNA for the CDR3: TGTGCCACCAGCAGAGATGGCAGTACCACAGATACGCAGTATTTT.

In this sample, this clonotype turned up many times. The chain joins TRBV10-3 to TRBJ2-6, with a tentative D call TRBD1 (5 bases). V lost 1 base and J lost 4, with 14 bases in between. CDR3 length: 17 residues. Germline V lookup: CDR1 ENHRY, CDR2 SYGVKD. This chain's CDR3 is CAISEWSGRSGANVLTF. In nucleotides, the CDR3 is TGTGCCATCAGTGAGTGGTCAGGGCGGTCCGGGGCCAACGTCCTGACTTTC.

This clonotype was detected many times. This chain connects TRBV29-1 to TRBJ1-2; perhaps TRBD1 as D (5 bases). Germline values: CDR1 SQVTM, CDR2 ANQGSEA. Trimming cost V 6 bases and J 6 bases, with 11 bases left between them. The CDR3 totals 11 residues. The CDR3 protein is CSVRGTDGYTF. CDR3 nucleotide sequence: TGCAGCGTCCGTGGGACCGATGGCTACACCTTC. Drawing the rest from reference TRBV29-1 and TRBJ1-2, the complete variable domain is SAVISQKPSRDICQRGTSLTIQCQVDSQVTMMFWYRQQPGQSLTLIATANQGSEATYESGFVIDKFPISRPNLTFSTLTVSNMSPEDSSIYLCSVRGTDGYTFGSGTRLTVV.

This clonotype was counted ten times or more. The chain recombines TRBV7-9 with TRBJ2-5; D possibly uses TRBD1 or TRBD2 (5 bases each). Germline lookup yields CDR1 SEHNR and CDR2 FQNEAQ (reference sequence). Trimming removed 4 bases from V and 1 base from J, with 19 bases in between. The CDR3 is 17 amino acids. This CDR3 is CASSYTSGRGVQETQYF. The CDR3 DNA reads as TGTGCCAGCAGCTACACCTCCGGGCGAGGGGTCCAAGAGACCCAGTACTTC.

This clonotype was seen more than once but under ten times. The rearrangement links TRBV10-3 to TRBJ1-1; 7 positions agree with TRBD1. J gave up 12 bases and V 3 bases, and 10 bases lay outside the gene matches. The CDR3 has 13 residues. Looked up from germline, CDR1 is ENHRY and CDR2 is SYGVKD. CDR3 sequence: CAISDRQGFATFF. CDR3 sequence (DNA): TGTGCCATCAGTGACCGACAGGGCTTCGCGACTTTCTTT.

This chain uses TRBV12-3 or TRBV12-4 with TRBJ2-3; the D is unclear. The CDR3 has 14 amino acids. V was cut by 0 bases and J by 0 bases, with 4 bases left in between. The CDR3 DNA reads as TGTGCCAGCAGTTTAGCGTCTAGCACAGATACGCAGTATTTT. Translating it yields CASSLASSTDTQYF.

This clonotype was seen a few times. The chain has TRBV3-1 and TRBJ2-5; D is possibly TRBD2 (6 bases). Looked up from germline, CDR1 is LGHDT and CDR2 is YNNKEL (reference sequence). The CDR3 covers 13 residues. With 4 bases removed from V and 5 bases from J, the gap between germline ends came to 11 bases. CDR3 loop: CASSRGTSETQYF. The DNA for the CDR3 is TGTGCCAGCAGCCGCGGGACTTCTGAGACCCAGTACTTC.

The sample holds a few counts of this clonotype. The CDR3, as DNA: TGTGCCAGCAGCGTAGGTCCACAGGGGAGGGGAGAGACCCAGTACTTC. It specifies CASSVGPQGRGETQYF. The V call is TRBV9, the J call TRBJ2-5, with D perhaps assigned TRBD1 or TRBD2 (7 bases each). In germline, CDR1 is SGDLS, CDR2 YYNGEE. This CDR3 is built from 16 residues. V was clipped by 0 bases and J by 4 bases, with 16 bases between them. The full variable domain, completed using reference TRBV9 and TRBJ2-5, is DSGVTQTPKHLITATGQRVTLRCSPRSGDLSVYWYQQSLDQGLQFLIQYYNGEERAKGNILERFSAQQFPDLHSELNLSSLELGDSALYFCASSVGPQGRGETQYFGPGTRLLVL.

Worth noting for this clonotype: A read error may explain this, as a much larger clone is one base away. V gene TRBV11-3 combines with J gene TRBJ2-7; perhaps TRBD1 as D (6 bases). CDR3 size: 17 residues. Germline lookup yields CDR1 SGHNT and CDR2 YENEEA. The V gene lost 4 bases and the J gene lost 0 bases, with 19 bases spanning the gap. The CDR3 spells CASSSSPWTELSYEQYF. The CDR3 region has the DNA TGTGCCAGCAGCTCCTCCCCATGGACAGAGCTCTCCTACGAGCAGTACTTC.

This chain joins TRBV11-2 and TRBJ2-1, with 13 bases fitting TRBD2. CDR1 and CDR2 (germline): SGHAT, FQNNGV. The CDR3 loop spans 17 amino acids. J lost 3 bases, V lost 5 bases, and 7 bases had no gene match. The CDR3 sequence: CASSMRLAGGRYNEQFF. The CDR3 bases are TGTGCCAGCAGCATGAGACTAGCGGGAGGTCGCTACAATGAGCAGTTCTTC. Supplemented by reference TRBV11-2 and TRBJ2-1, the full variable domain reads EAGVAQSPRYKIIEKRQSVAFWCNPISGHATLYWYQQILGQGPKLLIQFQNNGVVDDSQLPKDRFSAERLKGVDSTLKIQPAKLEDSAVYLCASSMRLAGGRYNEQFFGPGTRLTVL.

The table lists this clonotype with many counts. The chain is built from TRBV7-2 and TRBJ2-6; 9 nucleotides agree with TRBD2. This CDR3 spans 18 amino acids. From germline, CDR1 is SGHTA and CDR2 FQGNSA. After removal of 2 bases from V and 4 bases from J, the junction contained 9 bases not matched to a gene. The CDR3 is CASSLLGGGAPGANVLTF. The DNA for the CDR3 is TGTGCCAGCAGCTTACTCGGCGGGGGGGCCCCAGGGGCCAACGTCCTGACTTTC.

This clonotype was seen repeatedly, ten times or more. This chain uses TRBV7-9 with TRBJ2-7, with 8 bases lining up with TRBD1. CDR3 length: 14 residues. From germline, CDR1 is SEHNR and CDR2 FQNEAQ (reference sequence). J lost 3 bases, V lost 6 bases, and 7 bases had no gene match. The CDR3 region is CASSLAGTGYEQYF. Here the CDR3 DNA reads TGTGCCAGCAGTTTGGCCGGGACAGGCTACGAGCAGTACTTC.

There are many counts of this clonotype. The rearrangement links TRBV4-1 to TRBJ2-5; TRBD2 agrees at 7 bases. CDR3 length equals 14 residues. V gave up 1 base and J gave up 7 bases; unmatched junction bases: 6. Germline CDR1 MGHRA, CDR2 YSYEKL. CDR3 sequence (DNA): TGCGCCAGCAGCCAAGCGATAGGCGGGGGGACCCAGTACTTC. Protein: CASSQAIGGGTQYF.

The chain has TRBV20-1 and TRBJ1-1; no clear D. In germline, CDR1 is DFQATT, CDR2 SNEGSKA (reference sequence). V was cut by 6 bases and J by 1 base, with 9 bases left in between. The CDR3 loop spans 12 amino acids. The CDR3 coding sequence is TGCAGTGCCACAAAAAGGAACACTGAAGCTTTCTTT. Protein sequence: CSATKRNTEAFF.